This note documents a single TCR beta chain sequence. The antigen is unknown. Time point described: recipient sample about 28 days before transplant, after cytoreduction. Recipients were bled about 28 days pretransplant and at posttransplant days 30, 100, 180. The data originate from a study of T cell clonotyping in hematopoietic cell transplantation. Overall study context: Recipients' pretransplant samples followed cytoreduction. Overall study results and limits: No sorting was done, leaving CD4 and CD8 contributions mixed. After transplant, recipient diversity fell while pathologically expanded clonotypes grew through day 180.

Some clones are missing from TCRdb's copy, which holds only in-frame ones; the method was immunoSEQ multiplex PCR. The sample records 25,000 to 35,000 clones, about 93% being singletons. The material was peripheral blood mononuclear cells, obtained before stem cell transplant. This sequence was found in a man between 45 and 60 years old with acute myeloid leukemia. Some clones in this sample may be carry-over from other donors' samples.

The CDR3: CASSQFEGVTEAFF. In DNA form, the CDR3 reads TGCGCCAGCAGCCAATTCGAGGGAGTAACTGAAGCTTTCTTT. The rearrangement uses TRBV4-3 and TRBJ1-1; D ambiguous. There are 14 residues in the CDR3. Trimming removed 2 bases from V and 5 bases from J, with 12 bases in between. Germline V gene lookup returns CDR1 LGHNA and CDR2 YSLEER.